The rows below give T cell receptor beta chains drawn from one sample of a study of blood T cell repertoires in COVID-19. Only in-frame clones appear in the TCRdb table, and some are missing; sequencing was by immunoSEQ multiplex PCR. The table has roughly 100,000 clones, more than 75% seen once. Sequencing was done on a sample of peripheral blood. These receptors came from an elderly woman with active COVID-19. The CDR3 runs from the conserved cysteine through the conserved F or W. The D gene is left open where the match is weak. Only part of the rows carry a size: once, few, many, or a class if the clone is expanded.

CDR3 | DNA | V | size | J | D
CASSQATGSSGANVLTF | TGTGCCAGCAGCCAAGCTACAGGCAGCTCTGGGGCCAACGTCCTGACTTTC | TRBV4-2 | NA | TRBJ2-6 | NA
CSVSGRTYGYTF | TGCAGCGTTTCAGGGAGGACCTATGGCTACACCTTC | TRBV29-1 | NA | TRBJ1-2 | NA
CASSLGVGVNTGELFF | TGTGCCAGCAGCTTAGGCGTAGGGGTCAACACCGGGGAGCTGTTTTTT | TRBV7-2 | once | TRBJ2-2 | NA
CASSFGGRQQFF | TGTGCCAGCAGTTTCGGCGGGCGACAGCAGTTCTTC | TRBV7-2 | NA | TRBJ2-1 | NA
CAISPDRFDEAFF | TGTGCCATCAGCCCCGACAGGTTCGATGAAGCTTTCTTT | TRBV10-3 | NA | TRBJ1-1 | NA
CASSQDRGQPQHF | TGCGCCAGCAGCCAAGATAGAGGTCAGCCCCAGCATTTT | TRBV4-3 | NA | TRBJ1-5 | NA
CASSAGQGAGELFF | TGTGCCAGCAGCGCTGGACAGGGGGCCGGGGAGCTGTTTTTT | TRBV11-2 | NA | TRBJ2-2 | TRBD1
CASSVGTATGELFF | TGTGCCAGCTCAGTCGGGACTGCCACCGGGGAGCTGTTTTTT | TRBV18 | few | TRBJ2-2 | NA
CASSHETSGRYEQYF | TGTGCCAGCAGCCACGAAACTAGCGGGAGATACGAGCAGTACTTC | TRBV7-6 | NA | TRBJ2-7 | TRBD2
CASSIDRGFSPLHF | TGTGCCAGTAGTATCGACAGGGGATTTTCACCCCTCCACTTT | TRBV19 | NA | TRBJ1-6 | TRBD1
CASSLVVGNTEAFF | TGTGCCAGCAGCTTAGTAGTTGGGAACACTGAAGCTTTCTTT | TRBV11-1 | few | TRBJ1-1 | NA
CASSETGSNTEAFF | TGTGCCAGCAGCGAAACAGGTTCGAACACTGAAGCTTTCTTT | TRBV7-9 | once | TRBJ1-1 | NA
CASSLTSDTDTQYF | TGTGCCAGCAGCTTGACTAGTGACACAGATACGCAGTATTTT | TRBV5-4 | NA | TRBJ2-3 | NA
CASSSVAGSQETQYF | TGCGCCAGCAGTTCGGTAGCGGGAAGCCAAGAGACCCAGTACTTC | TRBV5-1 | NA | TRBJ2-5 | TRBD2
CASSFQREGGEQYF | TGTGCCAGCAGTTTCCAGCGGGAGGGCGGCGAGCAGTACTTC | TRBV27 | NA | TRBJ2-7 | TRBD2
CASSLGGGAPYEQYF | TGTGCCAGCAGTCTAGGTGGGGGGGCCCCCTACGAGCAGTACTTC | TRBV27 | NA | TRBJ2-7 | NA
CASSPTPRGSSYEQYF | TGTGCCAGCAGTCCTACCCCCCGCGGGAGCTCCTACGAGCAGTACTTC | TRBV11-2 | once | TRBJ2-7 | TRBD2
CASSWLVSTDTQYF | TGTGCCAGCAGTTGGCTAGTAAGCACAGATACGCAGTATTTT | TRBV2 | NA | TRBJ2-3 | NA
CASSRGTTYTGELFF | TGCGCCAGCAGCCGGGGGACTACATACACCGGGGAGCTGTTTTTT | TRBV4-3 | NA | TRBJ2-2 | TRBD2
CAWAVGTDTQYF | TGTGCCTGGGCCGTAGGCACAGATACGCAGTATTTT | TRBV30 | once | TRBJ2-3 | NA
CASSPDSSGNTIYF | TGTGCCAGTAGCCCCGATAGCTCTGGAAACACCATATATTTT | TRBV19 | NA | TRBJ1-3 | NA
CASREQGATYEQYF | TGTGCCAGTAGAGAACAAGGGGCAACCTACGAGCAGTACTTC | TRBV19 | NA | TRBJ2-7 | NA
CATSDPSGLVSGELFF | TGTGCCACCAGTGACCCCTCCGGACTAGTGTCCGGGGAGCTGTTTTTT | TRBV24-1 | NA | TRBJ2-2 | TRBD2
CASSPTVAGHEQFF | TGTGCCAGCTCACCCACGGTAGCGGGACATGAGCAGTTCTTC | TRBV18 | NA | TRBJ2-1 | TRBD2
CASSIGGRENEQFF | TGTGCCAGTAGTATAGGGGGTAGGGAGAATGAGCAGTTCTTC | TRBV19 | NA | TRBJ2-1 | NA
CASSSRWRGRGTEAFF | TGTGCCAGCAGTTCTAGATGGCGGGGTAGGGGAACTGAAGCTTTCTTT | TRBV28 | NA | TRBJ1-1 | NA
CASSPRGGYYGYTF | TGTGCCAGCAGCCCCCGGGGGGGGTACTATGGCTACACCTTC | TRBV5-6 | NA | TRBJ1-2 | NA
CASSNYRGGSYGYTF | TGTGCCAGCAGCAACTACAGGGGAGGTTCCTATGGCTACACCTTC | TRBV5-6 | NA | TRBJ1-2 | TRBD1
CASSPLGRDRPHEGYTF | TGTGCCAGCAGCCCCCTGGGGAGGGACAGGCCGCATGAGGGCTACACCTTC | TRBV14 | NA | TRBJ1-2 | TRBD1
CASSIIGATYEQYF | TGTGCCAGTAGTATAATAGGGGCCACCTACGAGCAGTACTTC | TRBV19 | NA | TRBJ2-7 | NA
CASSQGTGGFQPQHF | TGTGCCAGCAGCCAAGGGACAGGGGGCTTTCAGCCCCAGCATTTT | TRBV3-1/TRBV3-2 | NA | TRBJ1-5 | TRBD1
CSASYTPQRPNEQFF | TGCAGTGCTAGTTACACTCCCCAGCGGCCCAATGAGCAGTTCTTC | TRBV20-1 | NA | TRBJ2-1 | NA
CASSFPGLGTDTQYF | TGTGCCAGCAGTTTCCCGGGACTGGGAACAGATACGCAGTATTTT | TRBV28 | NA | TRBJ2-3 | NA
CASSLVIGGGSAEAFF | TGTGCCAGCAGCTTAGTGATTGGGGGCGGGTCGGCTGAAGCTTTCTTT | TRBV7-8 | NA | TRBJ1-1 | NA
CASRVGTASQETQYF | TGTGCCAGCAGGGTTGGGACAGCCAGCCAAGAGACCCAGTACTTC | TRBV3-1/TRBV3-2 | NA | TRBJ2-5 | TRBD1
CASSPSPGQASDTGELFF | TGTGCCAGCTCACCCTCTCCGGGACAGGCTTCGGACACCGGGGAGCTGTTTTTT | TRBV18 | few | TRBJ2-2 | TRBD1
CATSFPSGRAQDEQFF | TGTGCCACCAGTTTCCCGAGCGGGAGGGCTCAGGATGAGCAGTTCTTC | TRBV24-1 | NA | TRBJ2-1 | TRBD2
CASSLGGDRVRPQHF | TGTGCCAGCAGCTTAGGAGGGGACAGGGTAAGGCCCCAGCATTTT | TRBV7-2 | NA | TRBJ1-5 | TRBD1
CASSSNPWTANNEKLFF | TGTGCCAGCAGTTCCAATCCCTGGACAGCAAATAATGAAAAACTGTTTTTT | TRBV28 | NA | TRBJ1-4 | NA
CAISESNPGVNEQFF | TGTGCCATCAGTGAGTCGAACCCGGGGGTCAATGAGCAGTTCTTC | TRBV10-3 | NA | TRBJ2-1 | NA
CASSEARNYGYTF | TGTGCCAGCAGTGAGGCCCGTAACTATGGCTACACCTTC | TRBV2 | NA | TRBJ1-2 | NA
CASSYLSPPTGGGGETQYF | TGTGCCAGCAGTTACTTGTCACCACCGACAGGGGGAGGCGGTGAGACCCAGTACTTC | TRBV6-2/TRBV6-3 | NA | TRBJ2-5 | TRBD1
CASSVVPQGGKQYF | TGTGCCAGCAGCGTGGTCCCGCAGGGGGGCAAGCAGTACTTC | TRBV9 | NA | TRBJ2-7 | NA
CASSADRPGEQFF | TGTGCCAGCTCAGCCGACCGGCCAGGGGAGCAGTTCTTC | TRBV18 | NA | TRBJ2-1 | NA
CASNRDREPYGYTF | TGTGCCAGCAACCGGGACAGAGAACCCTATGGCTACACCTTC | TRBV7-2 | NA | TRBJ1-2 | TRBD1
CASSYRGTGKNYEQYF | TGTGCCAGCAGTTACCGGGGGACCGGGAAAAACTACGAGCAGTACTTC | TRBV6-5 | NA | TRBJ2-7 | NA
CASSTDRATEAFF | TGTGCCAGCAGTACCGACAGGGCCACTGAAGCTTTCTTT | TRBV12-3/TRBV12-4 | NA | TRBJ1-1 | TRBD1
CASQGGGADTQYF | TGTGCCAGCCAGGGGGGTGGTGCAGATACGCAGTATTTT | TRBV28 | NA | TRBJ2-3 | NA
CASSPSWGRETNEQFF | TGTGCCAGCAGCCCCAGTTGGGGGCGGGAGACCAATGAGCAGTTCTTC | TRBV3-1/TRBV3-2 | once | TRBJ2-1 | NA
CASISSPGEIHEQYF | TGTGCCAGTATTTCTTCCCCAGGGGAGATCCACGAGCAGTACTTC | TRBV19 | NA | TRBJ2-7 | NA
CASSQAFYSNQPQHF | TGTGCCAGCAGCCAAGCCTTCTATAGCAATCAGCCCCAGCATTTT | TRBV4-2 | NA | TRBJ1-5 | NA
CASSPWEGYNEQFF | TGTGCCAGCAGCCCGTGGGAGGGTTACAATGAGCAGTTCTTC | TRBV11-3 | NA | TRBJ2-1 | TRBD2